One sample yielded the 16 T cell receptor beta chains listed below, sequenced in a study of blood T cell repertoires in COVID-19. Clones were sequenced by immunoSEQ multiplex PCR, and TCRdb holds only the in-frame ones, with some missing. The table has about 380,000 clones, about 80% seen once; the top ten hold 1.1%. The sequenced sample consisted of peripheral blood. Source of these receptors: a human donor with acute or convalescent COVID-19. The donor label of this sample is uncertain.

V usage is TRBV5-6 and J usage is TRBJ1-3, with TRBD1 matching 7 bases. Germline V gives CDR1 SGHDT, CDR2 YYEEEE. Trimming removed 7 bases from V and 3 bases from J; junction bases left unmatched: 7. The CDR3 totals 14 residues. Written as DNA, the CDR3 is TGTGCCAGCGGCAGGGGGAGTTATGGAAACACCATATATTTT. It codes for CASGRGSYGNTIYF.

There are a few counts of this clone. V and J are TRBV2 and TRBJ2-1; TRBD2 aligns across 8 bases. The CDR3 is 13 amino acids. V was pared by 6 bases and J by 7 bases, with 5 bases of the junction left unmatched. CDR1 and CDR2 (germline): SNHLY, FYNNEI. The DNA of the CDR3 is TGTGCCAGCAGGCGGGAGGTAAAGAATGAGCAGTTCTTC. It codes for CASRREVKNEQFF.

The gene calls are TRBV7-2 and TRBJ1-3; D is ambiguous. V was pared by 2 bases and J by 0 bases, with 8 bases between. CDR3 length: 15 amino acids. Germline V gene lookup returns CDR1 SGHTA and CDR2 FQGNSA. This chain's CDR3 is CASSLPYISGNTIYF. CDR3 in DNA: TGTGCCAGCAGCTTACCGTATATCTCTGGAAACACCATATATTTT.

The CDR3 nucleotides are TGTGCCAGCAGGACAGGAGCTAACTATGGCTACACCTTC. Translating it yields CASRTGANYGYTF. The rearrangement joins TRBV12-3 or TRBV12-4 to TRBJ1-2, with TRBD1 as a possible D gene (6 bases). V lost 6 bases, J lost 0 bases, and 8 bases lay in between. The CDR3 covers 13 residues.

The chain has TRBV7-9 and TRBJ1-5, with 7 nucleotides matching TRBD1. The CDR3 has 15 residues. V lost 3 bases, J lost 3 bases, and 5 bases stayed unmatched. CDR1 and CDR2 from the germline V gene are SEHNR and FQNEAQ (reference sequence). The CDR3, as DNA: TGTGCCAGCAGCTTCGGGACAGTGAACAATCAGCCCCAGCATTTT. Its protein product is CASSFGTVNNQPQHF.

The chain uses TRBV9 and TRBJ1-5, with 8 bases that match TRBD1. V trimming: 2 bases; J trimming: 6 bases; junction bases outside the gene matches: 7. This CDR3 spans 15 amino acids. Germline V gene lookup returns CDR1 SGDLS and CDR2 YYNGEE. DNA of the CDR3: TGTGCCAGCAGCGTCGGGCAGGGGGCACGTCAGCCCCAGCATTTT. This encodes CASSVGQGARQPQHF.

This chain connects TRBV30 to TRBJ1-1; the match to TRBD1 covers 9 bases. The CDR3 is made up of 12 amino acids. CDR1 and CDR2 from the germline V gene are GTSNPN and SVGIG (reference sequence). V was clipped by 3 bases and J by 10 bases; unmatched bases: 6. Written as DNA, the CDR3 is TGTGCCTGGAGCGGACAGGGGAGTGGAGCTTTCTTT. It encodes CAWSGQGSGAFF.

The V gene is TRBV5-1, the J gene TRBJ2-1; 12 positions match TRBD2. This CDR3 comprises 18 residues. Germline CDR1 is SGHRS and CDR2 is YFSETQ. V lost 4 bases to trimming and J lost 7 bases; unmatched junction nucleotides: 15. The CDR3 DNA reads TGCGCCAGCAGCCAAGGGCCTAGCGGGAGGGCCGGGGGGAATGAGCAGTTCTTC. Amino acid sequence: CASSQGPSGRAGGNEQFF.

A single count supports this clone. This chain connects TRBV10-1 to TRBJ2-2; a possible D gene is TRBD2 (5 bases). CDR1 and CDR2 (germline): WNHNN, SYGVQD (reference sequence). The CDR3 is 15 amino acids. V lost 6 bases and J 5 bases, leaving 16 bases between the germline ends. DNA of the CDR3: TGCGCCAGCAGGATTGGTGGGAGTGGTACCGGGGAGCTGTTTTTT. Translating it yields CASRIGGSGTGELFF.

The chain's CDR3 is CATSSTGQGYNEQFF. For the CDR3, the DNA is TGTGCCACCAGCAGTACCGGACAGGGCTACAATGAGCAGTTCTTC. The chain joins TRBV15 to TRBJ2-1; 8 nucleotides line up with TRBD1. V shed 3 bases, J shed 3 bases, and the junction held 4 bases outside the gene matches. Germline assignment: CDR1 LNHNV and CDR2 YYDKDF (reference sequence). This CDR3 is 15 amino acids long.

The chain carries TRBV6-5 and TRBJ1-4, with D perhaps TRBD1 (6 bases). This CDR3 has 14 amino acids. CDR1 MNHEY and CDR2 SVGAGI come from the germline V gene. Trimming left V 2 bases short and J 8 bases short, with 12 bases between. Here the CDR3 DNA reads TGTGCCAGCAGTTACAGCGGGGGCGGCGAAAAACTGTTTTTT. Protein sequence: CASSYSGGGEKLFF.

This clone showed up just a few times. The V and J genes are TRBV7-9 and TRBJ1-2, with 10 bases lining up with TRBD1. The CDR3 spans 13 residues. Germline values: CDR1 SEHNR, CDR2 FQNEAQ (reference sequence). V lost 7 bases and J lost 6; bases outside the gene matches: 5. CDR3 protein: CASIIGTGDGYTF. The CDR3 DNA reads TGTGCCAGCATCATCGGGACAGGGGATGGCTACACCTTC.

V usage is TRBV12-3 or TRBV12-4 and J usage is TRBJ1-1, with D perhaps TRBD1 (6 bases). The CDR3 is 13 residues long. Trimming took 5 bases from V and 3 from J, leaving 10 bases between them. CDR3 region: CASSGQTYTEAFF. The CDR3 nucleotides read TGTGCCAGCAGTGGACAGACTTACACTGAAGCTTTCTTT.

The rearrangement uses TRBV5-5 and TRBJ2-5; D gene ambiguous. The CDR3 is 14 amino acids. Germline CDR1 SGHKS, CDR2 YYEKEE (reference sequence). Trimming took 0 bases from V and 5 from J, leaving 11 bases between them. CDR3 in DNA: TGTGCCAGCAGCTTGGCCCACTATCGGGAGACCCAGTACTTC. Its translation is CASSLAHYRETQYF.

V usage is TRBV7-7 and J usage is TRBJ2-5; TRBD2 aligns across 11 bases. The CDR3 runs 21 residues. CDR1 is SSHAT and CDR2 is FNYEAQ in the germline V gene (reference sequence). After removal of 5 bases from V and 1 base from J, the junction contained 21 bases not matched to a gene. For the CDR3, the DNA is TGTGCCAGCAGCCCCCATCCTCCGAAAACTAGCGGGAGTCGCATCCAAGAGACCCAGTACTTC. Encoded protein: CASSPHPPKTSGSRIQETQYF.

V is TRBV6-2 or TRBV6-3 and J is TRBJ1-6; D remains ambiguous. The CDR3 runs to 16 residues. Germline V CDR1 and CDR2: MNHEY, SVGEGT. Trimming took off 3 bases at V and 4 bases at J, with 13 bases between the two ends. CDR3 in DNA: TGTGCCAGCAGTTATATTGCAGGCGGGTATAATTCACCCCTCCACTTT. Protein sequence: CASSYIAGGYNSPLHF.